These 32 T cell receptor beta chains were all obtained from the same sample, sequenced in a study of OX40 agonist ivuxolimab in advanced cancers. The table came from immunoSEQ multiplex PCR; TCRdb's copy has only in-frame clones and leaves some out. Of 75,000 to 80,000 clones in the sample, 80% to 90% were seen once. The sample was CD4+ or CD8+ T cells sorted from blood, taken in a trial of the OX40 agonist ivuxolimab. The receptors were gathered from an adult with an advanced solid tumor such as melanoma, head and neck, liver or kidney cancer.

J is TRBJ1-2 and V is TRBV19, with D perhaps TRBD1 (6 bases). Trimming took 5 bases from V and 0 from J, leaving 13 bases between them. CDR1 and CDR2 (germline): LNHDA, SQIVND (reference sequence). The CDR3 is 15 amino acids. This chain's CDR3 is CASSFSGHTNYGYTF. The CDR3 DNA reads as TGTGCCAGTAGTTTCTCGGGACATACTAACTATGGCTACACCTTC.

The chain carries TRBV5-5 and TRBJ1-3; D unclear. CDR3 length equals 19 residues. The V end lost 4 bases, the J end lost 0 bases, and 23 bases lay between the germline ends. The germline V gene encodes CDR1 SGHKS and CDR2 YYEKEE (reference sequence). The CDR3 sequence is CASSGSNLIQTLSGNTIYF. For the CDR3, the DNA is TGTGCCAGCAGCGGATCAAATCTTATTCAGACCCTCTCTGGAAACACCATATATTTT.

This clone was counted once. The chain has TRBV19 and TRBJ1-4; a possible D gene is TRBD1 (6 bases). Germline lookup yields CDR1 LNHDA and CDR2 SQIVND (reference sequence). The CDR3 extends over 14 amino acids. V lost 3 bases and J 8 bases, leaving 13 bases between the germline ends. The CDR3 DNA reads as TGTGCCAGTAGTATTACCAGGGGTGAGGAAAAACTGTTTTTT. Translating gives CASSITRGEEKLFF.

The rearrangement uses TRBV7-2 and TRBJ2-3, with no clear D. Germline V gives CDR1 SGHTA, CDR2 FQGNSA. V lost 2 bases to trimming and J lost 0 bases, with 12 bases between them. The CDR3 totals 16 residues. The CDR3 sequence: CASSLQSGRSTDTQYF. CDR3 nucleotide sequence: TGTGCCAGCAGCTTACAGTCTGGCAGGAGCACAGATACGCAGTATTTT. Based on the CDR3 plus reference TRBV7-2 and TRBJ2-3, the full variable domain is GAGVSQSPSNKVTEKGKDVELRCDPISGHTALYWYRQSLGQGLEFLIYFQGNSAPDKSGLPSDRFSAERTGGSVSTLTIQRTQQEDSAVYLCASSLQSGRSTDTQYFGPGTRLTVL.

The chain combines TRBV5-1 with TRBJ2-1; D remains ambiguous. This CDR3 is built from 13 residues. V was pared by 2 bases and J by 5 bases, with 8 bases between. Germline V lookup: CDR1 SGHRS, CDR2 YFSETQ. CDR3 nucleotide sequence: TGCGCCAGCAGCTTAAGGGTGGACAATGAGCAGTTCTTC. This gives the protein CASSLRVDNEQFF.

The chain uses TRBV19 and TRBJ1-6, with D perhaps matching TRBD1 (5 bases). The CDR3 loop spans 14 amino acids. Germline V gives CDR1 LNHDA, CDR2 SQIVND (reference sequence). V gave up 3 bases and J gave up 7 bases, with 10 bases separating them. The CDR3 DNA is TGTGCCAGTAGTATTGGGACGGGGAATTCACCCCTCCACTTT. Translating it yields CASSIGTGNSPLHF.

This chain connects TRBV11-3 to TRBJ2-2; D is uncertain. Trimming pared 1 base from V and 6 bases from J, leaving 9 bases between. The CDR3 length is 14 residues. Germline loops: CDR1 SGHNT, CDR2 YENEEA. CDR3 amino acids: CASSLGEKSGELFF. In DNA, the CDR3 is TGTGCCAGCAGCTTAGGCGAGAAGTCCGGGGAGCTGTTTTTT.

This clone was counted a single time. The V call is TRBV6-5, the J call TRBJ1-2, with 8 nucleotides matching TRBD1. The germline V gene encodes CDR1 MNHEY and CDR2 SVGAGI. V was pared by 4 bases and J by 4 bases, with 2 bases of the junction left unmatched. The CDR3 spans 13 residues. CDR3 sequence reads: CASSFGQGYGYTF. DNA for the CDR3: TGTGCCAGCAGTTTTGGACAGGGCTATGGCTACACCTTC.

The chain carries TRBV10-3 and TRBJ1-3, with no clear D. Trimming removed 4 bases at V and 2 bases at J, with 6 bases between. The germline CDR1 and CDR2 sequences are ENHRY and SYGVKD. The CDR3 loop spans 13 amino acids. CDR3 amino acids: CAISAGPGNTIYF. In DNA form, the CDR3 reads TGTGCCATCAGTGCTGGTCCTGGAAACACCATATATTTT.

V is TRBV19 and J is TRBJ1-4; no definite D call. Trimming removed 3 bases from V and 5 bases from J, with 10 bases in between. The CDR3 extends over 14 amino acids. Germline V gene lookup returns CDR1 LNHDA and CDR2 SQIVND (reference sequence). CDR3 sequence (DNA): TGTGCCAGTAGTATCAGCAGCTCGAATGAAAAACTGTTTTTT. Its translation is CASSISSSNEKLFF.

The chain links TRBV19 to TRBJ2-7, with D possibly matching TRBD2 (5 bases). The V and J ends lost 6 bases and 1 base respectively, with 19 bases between them. The CDR3 loop spans 16 amino acids. Per the germline V gene, CDR1 is LNHDA and CDR2 is SQIVND (reference sequence). This CDR3 is CASSPSLASFSYEQYF. Here the CDR3 DNA reads TGTGCCAGTAGCCCCTCCTTAGCGTCCTTTTCCTACGAGCAGTACTTC. Filled out from reference TRBV19 and TRBJ2-7, the complete variable domain reads DGGITQSPKYLFRKEGQNVTLSCEQNLNHDAMYWYRQDPGQGLRLIYYSQIVNDFQKGDIAEGYSVSREKKESFPLTVTSAQKNPTAFYLCASSPSLASFSYEQYFGPGTRLTVT.

This clone was recorded once. The chain employs TRBV29-1 and TRBJ2-7; D not certain. This CDR3 is built from 14 residues. Germline V gene data show CDR1 as SQVTM and CDR2 as ANQGSEA. Trimming left V 3 bases short and J 1 base short, with 13 bases between. Here the CDR3 reads CSVEGSPPSYEQYF. CDR3 bases: TGCAGCGTTGAGGGGTCGCCCCCGTCCTACGAGCAGTACTTC.

The chain is built from TRBV6-4 and TRBJ2-2, with D possibly called TRBD1 or TRBD2 (5 bases each). There are 14 residues in the CDR3. V gave up 4 bases and J gave up 6 bases, with 12 bases separating them. Germline assignment: CDR1 MRHNA and CDR2 SNTAGT. In nucleotides, the CDR3 is TGTGCCAGCAGTGGGGAACGGGACGCCGGGGAGCTGTTTTTT. As protein: CASSGERDAGELFF.

The chain uses TRBV7-2 and TRBJ1-1; perhaps TRBD1 as D (6 bases). CDR3 length: 14 amino acids. Deletions cut 4 bases from V and 3 bases from J, with 12 bases between. Germline lookup yields CDR1 SGHTA and CDR2 FQGNSA. Here the CDR3 DNA reads TGTGCCAGCAGCTCGGCAGGGGCGCACACTGAAGCTTTCTTT. This gives the protein CASSSAGAHTEAFF.

V is TRBV19 and J is TRBJ2-7, with 12 bases aligning to TRBD2. The J segment lost 3 bases and the V segment lost 1 base, leaving 13 bases of the junction unmatched. The CDR3 has 19 amino acids. The germline V gene encodes CDR1 LNHDA and CDR2 SQIVND (reference sequence). Written as DNA, the CDR3 is TGTGCCAGTAGTATAGCGGCTAGCGGGGGGGCCTCCCTCTTCTACGAGCAGTACTTC. Its translation: CASSIAASGGASLFYEQYF.

This rearrangement joins TRBV29-1 to TRBJ2-5, with 16 bases matching TRBD2. The junction had 6 bases not matched to a gene; V was cut back by 4 bases and J by 4 bases. Germline V gene lookup returns CDR1 SQVTM and CDR2 ANQGSEA. The CDR3 is 16 residues long. CDR3 in amino acids: CSVVGTSGGAVETQYF. CDR3 coding DNA: TGCAGCGTTGTCGGGACTAGCGGGGGGGCCGTAGAGACCCAGTACTTC.

This sequence joins TRBV19 and TRBJ1-4, with D possibly TRBD1 on 6 matching bases. Germline V lookup: CDR1 LNHDA, CDR2 SQIVND (reference sequence). The length of the CDR3 is 15 residues. Trimming cost V 7 bases and J 8 bases, with 20 bases left between them. CDR3 in DNA: TGTGCCAGTACCTTCGCGGGAACAGGGCTCGAAAAACTGTTTTTT. Protein sequence: CASTFAGTGLEKLFF.

V and J are TRBV7-2 and TRBJ2-7, with D possibly TRBD2 on 5 matching bases. CDR3 length equals 15 residues. V was trimmed by 1 base and J by 2 bases, leaving 12 bases between them. Germline-derived CDR1 and CDR2 are SGHTA and FQGNSA. The CDR3 spells CASSLGTRSTYEQYF. CDR3 sequence (DNA): TGTGCCAGCAGCTTAGGTACTAGAAGTACCTACGAGCAGTACTTC.

The CDR3 coding sequence is TGTGCCAGCAGTCCCCAAATGTATACTGAGCAGTTCTTC. Its protein product is CASSPQMYTEQFF. This chain links TRBV27 with TRBJ2-1; D is undetermined. Germline loops: CDR1 MNHEY, CDR2 SMNVEV (reference sequence). This CDR3 contains 13 residues. V was trimmed by 5 bases and J by 9 bases, leaving 14 bases between them.

A single count supports this clone. The chain couples TRBV29-1 to TRBJ1-2; 10 bases line up with TRBD1. Trimming cost V 7 bases and J 7 bases; bases outside gene matches: 12. CDR1 and CDR2 from the germline V gene are SQVTM and ANQGSEA. There are 14 residues in the CDR3. Here the CDR3 reads CSAKDPDRGSGYTF. CDR3 nucleotide sequence: TGCAGCGCCAAAGATCCGGACAGGGGGTCTGGCTACACCTTC.

This clone was seen once. The CDR3 sequence: CASNRDRNEKLFF. The CDR3 DNA reads TGTGCCAGCAACCGGGACAGGAATGAAAAACTGTTTTTT. V usage is TRBV11-2 and J usage is TRBJ1-4; 8 nucleotides agree with TRBD1. The germline V gene has CDR1 SGHAT and CDR2 FQNNGV. The CDR3 totals 13 residues. J lost 5 bases, V lost 7 bases, and 3 bases had no gene match.

This clone appeared once. The chain combines TRBV18 with TRBJ2-1; a weak D match, TRBD1 (5 bases). This CDR3 contains 16 residues. CDR1 is KGHSH and CDR2 is LQKENI in the germline V gene. The V gene lost 1 base and the J gene lost 0 bases, with 10 bases spanning the gap. For the CDR3, the DNA is TGTGCCAGCTCACCACAGGGGTCGAGCTCCTACAATGAGCAGTTCTTC. Protein product: CASSPQGSSSYNEQFF.

This CDR3 reads CASSSSGNTDTQYF. The CDR3 DNA follows: TGCGCCAGCAGCTCTAGCGGAAACACAGATACGCAGTATTTT. The rearrangement links TRBV5-1 to TRBJ2-3; 7 bases line up with TRBD2. The CDR3 loop spans 14 amino acids. CDR1 and CDR2 (germline): SGHRS, YFSETQ. The J segment lost 2 bases and the V segment lost 3 bases, leaving 3 bases of the junction unmatched.

The rearrangement uses TRBV11-2 and TRBJ1-1; D unclear. The V end was cut by 5 bases, the J end by 10 bases, with 14 bases between. The germline gives CDR1 SGHAT, CDR2 FQNNGV. The CDR3 extends over 12 amino acids. Here the CDR3 reads CASSPGREGAFF. The DNA for the CDR3 is TGTGCCAGCAGCCCCGGTCGTGAAGGAGCTTTCTTT.

This chain joins TRBV7-9 and TRBJ2-3; 12 bases map to TRBD2. Per germline, CDR1 SEHNR and CDR2 FQNEAQ (reference sequence). Germline trimming cut 5 bases from V and 4 bases from J; bases unmatched to any gene: 10. CDR3 length: 17 amino acids. Written as DNA, the CDR3 is TGTGCCAGCAGCCCCCCCTACAGACTAGCGGGGGCAGATACGCAGTATTTT. Residues: CASSPPYRLAGADTQYF.

The V call is TRBV5-1, the J call TRBJ2-1; TRBD1 matches at 10 bases. The CDR3 is made up of 15 amino acids. Germline V gives CDR1 SGHRS, CDR2 YFSETQ. Losses at the gene ends were 4 bases for V and 1 base for J; bases not matched to a gene: 2. The CDR3 spells CASSPGQGSYNEQFF. The CDR3 DNA reads as TGCGCCAGCAGCCCGGGACAGGGGTCCTACAATGAGCAGTTCTTC.

The chain recombines TRBV21-1 with TRBJ2-5; TRBD1, as called in the table, went unchecked against the DNA. TRBV21-1 is described as a pseudogene. The CDR3 totals 15 residues. CDR3 sequence (DNA): TGTGCCAGCAGCAAAGCTAGGCAGGGTTGGGAGACCCAGTACTTC. The encoded protein is CASSKARQGWETQYF.

V and J are TRBV30 and TRBJ2-5; D not resolved. The J call may be faulty, since TRBJ2-7 better matches the DNA end. Germline-derived CDR1 and CDR2 are GTSNPN and SVGIG (reference sequence). This CDR3 has 15 amino acids. The CDR3 DNA follows: TGTGCCTGGACCCTGGAAGGTCTGCAAACCTACGAGCAGTACTTC. It encodes CAWTLEGLQTYEQYF.

The chain joins TRBV10-3 to TRBJ2-7; no reliable D call. V lost 11 bases, J lost 7 bases, and 15 bases lay in between. Germline CDR1 ENHRY, CDR2 SYGVKD. The CDR3 has 11 amino acids. CDR3 DNA sequence: TGTGCCTCCTCCGGTCTCGAAGAGCAGTACTTC. It is translated as CASSGLEEQYF.

The rearrangement joins TRBV5-5 to TRBJ2-3; 11 bases map to TRBD1. V lost 2 bases to trimming and J lost 3 bases; unmatched junction nucleotides: 2. This CDR3 is built from 15 residues. Germline CDR1 is SGHKS and CDR2 is YYEKEE (reference sequence). The CDR3 loop is CASSFRDRGTDTQYF. CDR3 nucleotides: TGTGCCAGCAGCTTCCGGGACAGGGGGACAGATACGCAGTATTTT.

A note on this clone: The germline gene is not matched at one end of the junction; a read error may be the cause. The chain joins TRBV6-1 to TRBJ2-5, with D hard to call. This CDR3 is 12 amino acids long. The V gene's germline CDR1 is MNHNS and CDR2 SASEGT. Here the CDR3 DNA reads TGTGCCAGCAAGGGAATAGTAGAGACCAAGTACTTC. It is translated as CASKGIVETKYF.

The chain combines TRBV10-3 with TRBJ2-2; 10 bases align to TRBD2. The CDR3 covers 17 residues. V shed 3 bases and J 5 bases; nucleotides not matched to a gene: 9. Germline lookup yields CDR1 ENHRY and CDR2 SYGVKD. CDR3 sequence: CAISEGLAGVGTGELFF. The CDR3 DNA reads TGTGCCATCAGTGAAGGGCTAGCGGGAGTTGGTACCGGGGAGCTGTTTTTT.